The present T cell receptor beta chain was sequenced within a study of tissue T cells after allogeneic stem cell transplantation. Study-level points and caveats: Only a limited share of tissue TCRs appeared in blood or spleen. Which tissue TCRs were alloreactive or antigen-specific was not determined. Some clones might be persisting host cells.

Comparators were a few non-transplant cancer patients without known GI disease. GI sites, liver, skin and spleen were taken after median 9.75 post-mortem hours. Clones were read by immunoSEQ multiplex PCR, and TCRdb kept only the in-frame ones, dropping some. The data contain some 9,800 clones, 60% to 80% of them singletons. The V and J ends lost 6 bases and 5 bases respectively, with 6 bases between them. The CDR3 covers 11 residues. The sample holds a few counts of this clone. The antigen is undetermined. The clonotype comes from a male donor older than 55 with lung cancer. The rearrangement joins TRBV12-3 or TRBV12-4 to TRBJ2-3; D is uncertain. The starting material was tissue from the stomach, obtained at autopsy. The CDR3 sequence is CASSPRDTQYF. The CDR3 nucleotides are TGTGCCAGCAGCCCAAGAGATACGCAGTATTTT.